The source of this TCR beta chain is a study of PD-1 blockade in classical Hodgkin lymphoma. Overall study: Patients got intravenous nivolumab 3 mg/kg every 2 weeks.

Sample time point: cycle 4 day 1 (C4D1), after around six weeks of nivolumab. Each and every patient relapsed after autologous stem cell transplantation, and patients got differing brentuximab vedotin exposure. The repertoire was sequenced with immunoSEQ multiplex PCR; TCRdb's copy has only in-frame clones and lacks some. Here the sample spans fewer than 55,000 clones, roughly three quarters being singletons. The starting material was peripheral blood mononuclear cells (PBMCs), obtained before the fourth cycle of nivolumab. The receptor comes from a human donor with classical Hodgkin lymphoma.

This CDR3 reads CASSLFWGEETQYF. The CDR3 coding sequence is TGTGCCAGCAGTTTATTTTGGGGCGAGGAGACCCAGTACTTC. The V and J genes are TRBV27 and TRBJ2-5, with D possibly matching TRBD1 (5 bases). V was pared by 1 base and J by 5 bases, with 11 bases between. Looked up from germline, CDR1 is MNHEY and CDR2 is SMNVEV (reference sequence). The CDR3 runs 14 residues.